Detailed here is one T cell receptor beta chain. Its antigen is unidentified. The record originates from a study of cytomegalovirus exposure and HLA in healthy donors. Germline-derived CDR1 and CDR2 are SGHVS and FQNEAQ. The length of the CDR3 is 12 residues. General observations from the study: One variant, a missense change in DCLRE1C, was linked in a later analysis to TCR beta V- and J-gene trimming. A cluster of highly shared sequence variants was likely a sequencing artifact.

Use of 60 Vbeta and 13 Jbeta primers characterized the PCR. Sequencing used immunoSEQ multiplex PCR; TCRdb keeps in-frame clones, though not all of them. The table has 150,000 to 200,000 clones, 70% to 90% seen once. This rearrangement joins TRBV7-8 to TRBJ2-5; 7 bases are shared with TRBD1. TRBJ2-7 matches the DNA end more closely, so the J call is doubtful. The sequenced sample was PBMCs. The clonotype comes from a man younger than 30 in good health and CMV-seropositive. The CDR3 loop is CASSFDRDEQYF. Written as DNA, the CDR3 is TGTGCCAGCAGCTTTGACAGGGACGAGCAGTACTTC.